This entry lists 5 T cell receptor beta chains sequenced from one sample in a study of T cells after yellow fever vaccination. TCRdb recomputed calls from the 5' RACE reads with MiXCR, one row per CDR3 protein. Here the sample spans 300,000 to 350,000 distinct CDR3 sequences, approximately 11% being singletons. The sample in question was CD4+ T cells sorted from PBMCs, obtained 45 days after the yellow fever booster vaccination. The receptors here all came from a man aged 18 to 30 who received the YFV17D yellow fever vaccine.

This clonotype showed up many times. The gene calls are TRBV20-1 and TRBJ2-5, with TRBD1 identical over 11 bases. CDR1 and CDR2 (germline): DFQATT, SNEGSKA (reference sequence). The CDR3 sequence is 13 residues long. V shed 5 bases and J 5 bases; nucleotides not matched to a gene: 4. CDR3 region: CSAGQGARETQYF. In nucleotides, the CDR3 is TGCAGTGCTGGACAGGGGGCTAGGGAGACCCAGTACTTC.

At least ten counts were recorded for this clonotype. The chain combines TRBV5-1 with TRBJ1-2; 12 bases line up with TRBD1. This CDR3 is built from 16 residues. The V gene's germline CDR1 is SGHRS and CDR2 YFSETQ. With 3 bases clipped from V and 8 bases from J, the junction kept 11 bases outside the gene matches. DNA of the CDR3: TGCGCCAGCAGCTCGGGACAGGGGGCGCCTTTGGGCGGCTACACCTTC. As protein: CASSSGQGAPLGGYTF.

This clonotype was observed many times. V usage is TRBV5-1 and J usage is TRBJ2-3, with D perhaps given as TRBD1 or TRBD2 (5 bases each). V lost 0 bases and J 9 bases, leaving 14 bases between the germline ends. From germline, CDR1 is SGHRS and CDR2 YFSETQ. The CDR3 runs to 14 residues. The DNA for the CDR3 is TGCGCCAGCAGCTTGGGGGCCCGGGGCGACACGCAGTATTTT. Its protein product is CASSLGARGDTQYF.

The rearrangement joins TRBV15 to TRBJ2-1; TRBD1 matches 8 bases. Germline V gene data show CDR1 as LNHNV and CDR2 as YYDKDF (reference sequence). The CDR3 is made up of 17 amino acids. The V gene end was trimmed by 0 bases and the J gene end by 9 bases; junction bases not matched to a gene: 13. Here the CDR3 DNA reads TGTGCCACCAGCAGAGATTTGGCGGACACCGACAGGGGTGAGCAGTTCTTC. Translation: CATSRDLADTDRGEQFF.

This CDR3 reads CASSLGTGGAYGYTF. The CDR3 DNA reads as TGTGCCAGCAGCTTAGGGACAGGGGGCGCTTATGGCTACACCTTC. V gene TRBV5-4 combines with J gene TRBJ1-2; 12 positions agree with TRBD1. Germline V gene data show CDR1 as SGHNT and CDR2 as YYREEE (reference sequence). Losses at the gene ends were 2 bases for V and 5 bases for J; bases not matched to a gene: 4. CDR3 length equals 15 residues.